This entry lists 24 T cell receptor beta chains sequenced from one sample in a study of CD8+ T cells in alopecia areata. The sequencing template was cDNA reverse transcribed from extracted RNA. Only in-frame clones appear in the TCRdb table, and some are missing; sequencing was by immunoSEQ multiplex PCR. In the table there are approximately 130,000 clones, roughly 55% of which are singletons. This sample's treatment: oral pan-JAK inhibitor, 5-10 mg twice daily. Sequenced material: CD4+ T cells sorted from blood, taken at week 4, from a patient treated with tofacitinib. Receptors were obtained from a human donor with alopecia areata.

The chain carries TRBV29-1 and TRBJ2-5, with a weak D call TRBD2 (7 bases). This CDR3 is 13 amino acids long. The germline gives CDR1 SQVTM, CDR2 ANQGSEA. The V end was cut by 7 bases, the J end by 5 bases, with 17 bases between. Written as DNA, the CDR3 is TGCAGCGGGAAAGGGGGGGCGACGGAGACCCAGTACTTC. This sequence encodes CSGKGGATETQYF. The full variable domain, rest sourced from reference TRBV29-1 and TRBJ2-5, is SAVISQKPSRDICQRGTSLTIQCQVDSQVTMMFWYRQQPGQSLTLIATANQGSEATYESGFVIDKFPISRPNLTFSTLTVSNMSPEDSSIYLCSGKGGATETQYFGPGTRLLVL.

CDR3 nucleotides: TGCGCCAGCAGCGTCGGACAGGGATCTTTTGATACGCAGTATTTT. Protein sequence: CASSVGQGSFDTQYF. The chain joins TRBV5-1 to TRBJ2-3; 8 positions agree with TRBD1. CDR3 length: 15 amino acids. The junction had 10 bases not matched to a gene; V was cut back by 4 bases and J by 6 bases. CDR1 and CDR2 (germline): SGHRS, YFSETQ.

V usage is TRBV5-1 and J usage is TRBJ1-2; 7 bases fit TRBD1. The CDR3 contains 13 residues. The germline V gene has CDR1 SGHRS and CDR2 YFSETQ. V was pared by 3 bases and J by 2 bases, with 1 base of the junction left unmatched. CDR3 nucleotides: TGCGCCAGCAGCTGGGGACAGAACTATGGCTACACCTTC. Residues: CASSWGQNYGYTF.

This clone appeared a few times. This sequence joins TRBV5-1 and TRBJ1-5; a weak D match, TRBD1 (5 bases). V gave up 7 bases and J gave up 2 bases, with 7 bases separating them. The germline gives CDR1 SGHRS, CDR2 YFSETQ. The CDR3 sequence is 12 residues long. The CDR3 coding sequence is TGCGCCAGCGGACATCGCAATCAGCCCCAGCATTTT. The encoded protein is CASGHRNQPQHF.

This clone has only a few counts. The genes are TRBV29-1 and TRBJ1-4, with 8 bases fitting TRBD1. This CDR3 is 14 amino acids long. The germline V gene encodes CDR1 SQVTM and CDR2 ANQGSEA. The ends lost 7 bases at V and 6 bases at J; junction bases unmatched: 10. The CDR3 reads CSDQDRGTDEKLFF. Written as DNA, the CDR3 is TGCAGCGACCAAGACAGGGGTACTGATGAAAAACTGTTTTTT.

J is TRBJ2-7 and V is TRBV5-4; 8 bases line up with TRBD2. The trim removed 0 bases at V and 3 bases at J, leaving 5 bases unmatched. The CDR3 is 15 amino acids. Germline V gene lookup returns CDR1 SGHNT and CDR2 YYREEE (reference sequence). The CDR3 reads CASSLEASGLYEQYF. The CDR3 DNA reads as TGTGCCAGCAGCTTGGAGGCTAGCGGGCTCTACGAGCAGTACTTC.

This clone was observed many times. V is TRBV7-6 and J is TRBJ2-1; tentative D call: TRBD2 (6 bases). The length of the CDR3 is 13 residues. Trimming pared 2 bases from V and 9 bases from J, leaving 11 bases between. The germline gives CDR1 SGHVS, CDR2 FNYEAQ. The CDR3 region is CASSLREEGEQFF. The CDR3 DNA follows: TGTGCCAGCAGCTTACGAGAGGAGGGTGAGCAGTTCTTC. Combining the CDR3 with reference TRBV7-6 and TRBJ2-1 gives the whole variable domain GAGVSQSPRYKVTKRGQDVALRCDPISGHVSLYWYRQALGQGPEFLTYFNYEAQQDKSGLPNDRFSAERPEGSISTLTIQRTEQRDSAMYRCASSLREEGEQFFGPGTRLTVL.

The chain employs TRBV5-1 and TRBJ1-1; the match to TRBD1 covers 7 bases. Per germline, CDR1 SGHRS and CDR2 YFSETQ. The CDR3 totals 15 residues. V lost 3 bases to trimming and J lost 10 bases; unmatched junction nucleotides: 15. The CDR3 sequence is CASSSEQGPGVGAFF. The CDR3 DNA reads as TGCGCCAGCAGCTCCGAACAGGGGCCCGGGGTAGGAGCTTTCTTT.

V gene TRBV27 combines with J gene TRBJ2-5, with D possibly being TRBD1 (6 bases). CDR3 length: 14 residues. Germline values: CDR1 MNHEY, CDR2 SMNVEV (reference sequence). Trimming removed 2 bases from V and 5 bases from J, with 12 bases in between. In DNA, the CDR3 is TGTGCCAGCAGTTTAAATTGGGACACCGAGACCCAGTACTTC. Amino acids: CASSLNWDTETQYF.

This rearrangement joins TRBV29-1 to TRBJ2-4; 9 bases map to TRBD1. The CDR3 runs 14 residues. With 4 bases clipped from V and 7 bases from J, the junction kept 8 bases outside the gene matches. Germline values: CDR1 SQVTM, CDR2 ANQGSEA. In DNA form, the CDR3 reads TGCAGCGTTGCCAGAGGAACAGGGGGCAACATTCAGTACTTC. It encodes CSVARGTGGNIQYF.

This clone came up a few times. V and J are TRBV7-2 and TRBJ2-5; TRBD2 is a possible D gene (5 bases). Germline CDR1 and CDR2: SGHTA and FQGNSA. The CDR3 runs 14 residues. V dropped 5 bases and J dropped 4 bases, with 14 bases sitting between them. Written as DNA, the CDR3 is TGTGCCAGCAGCCTAGGGCCGGGAAGAGAGACCCAGTACTTC. The encoded protein is CASSLGPGRETQYF. Drawing the rest from reference TRBV7-2 and TRBJ2-5, the complete variable domain is GAGVSQSPSNKVTEKGKDVELRCDPISGHTALYWYRQSLGQGLEFLIYFQGNSAPDKSGLPSDRFSAERTGGSVSTLTIQRTQQEDSAVYLCASSLGPGRETQYFGPGTRLLVL.

V usage is TRBV4-3 and J usage is TRBJ1-2; weak D call: TRBD1 (6 bases). The CDR3 consists of 16 residues. Germline V gene lookup returns CDR1 LGHNA and CDR2 YSLEER. V lost 1 base to trimming and J lost 4 bases, with 16 bases between them. Here the CDR3 DNA reads TGCGCCAGCAGCCAAGGTCGGAGGGGAGGGGGCTATGGCTACACCTTC. This sequence encodes CASSQGRRGGGYGYTF.

The chain couples TRBV30 to TRBJ2-3; the match to TRBD2 covers 9 bases. V lost 4 bases to trimming and J lost 6 bases; unmatched junction nucleotides: 11. The CDR3 runs to 15 residues. CDR1 is GTSNPN and CDR2 is SVGIG in the germline V gene (reference sequence). CDR3 DNA sequence: TGTGCCTGGACTCGGGGACTAGCAGTCGGGGATACGCAGTATTTT. It is translated as CAWTRGLAVGDTQYF. Combining the CDR3 with reference TRBV30 and TRBJ2-3 gives the whole variable domain SQTIHQWPATLVQPVGSPLSLECTVEGTSNPNLYWYRQAAGRGLQLLFYSVGIGQISSEVPQNLSASRPQDRQFILSSKKLLLSDSGFYLCAWTRGLAVGDTQYFGPGTRLTVL.

The chain employs TRBV7-2 and TRBJ1-5; D uncertain. The CDR3 consists of 13 residues. V was pared by 4 bases and J by 4 bases, with 8 bases between. CDR1 SGHTA and CDR2 FQGNSA come from the germline V gene. The CDR3 nucleotides are TGTGCCAGCAGCTCCGACCATAATCAGCCCCAGCATTTT. Encoded protein: CASSSDHNQPQHF.

V usage is TRBV19 and J usage is TRBJ1-1, with no clear D. This CDR3 comprises 12 residues. The germline V gene encodes CDR1 LNHDA and CDR2 SQIVND (reference sequence). The germline V and J ends were trimmed by 8 bases and 2 bases, with 9 bases remaining between them. This CDR3 reads CASQWQNTEAFF. For the CDR3, the DNA is TGTGCCAGTCAATGGCAAAACACTGAAGCTTTCTTT.

V is TRBV9 and J is TRBJ1-2; the D gene is possibly TRBD1 (5 bases). Trimming removed 0 bases at V and 7 bases at J, with 16 bases between. CDR3 length: 15 residues. CDR1 is SGDLS, CDR2 YYNGEE, per germline. The CDR3 sequence is CASSVAQGHIGGYTF. The CDR3 DNA is TGTGCCAGCAGCGTAGCTCAGGGTCATATCGGTGGCTACACCTTC. Combining the CDR3 with reference TRBV9 and TRBJ1-2 gives the whole variable domain DSGVTQTPKHLITATGQRVTLRCSPRSGDLSVYWYQQSLDQGLQFLIQYYNGEERAKGNILERFSAQQFPDLHSELNLSSLELGDSALYFCASSVAQGHIGGYTFGSGTRLTVV.

This clone was counted a few times. This chain joins TRBV29-1 and TRBJ1-5; D possibly corresponds to TRBD1 (5 bases). The germline gives CDR1 SQVTM, CDR2 ANQGSEA. The CDR3 runs to 13 residues. Trimming left V 4 bases short and J 7 bases short, with 14 bases between. The DNA for the CDR3 is TGCAGCGTTGGGTCCGGAGCAGGGCAGCCCCAGCATTTT. Translation: CSVGSGAGQPQHF.

The chain joins TRBV30 to TRBJ2-1, with D perhaps given as TRBD1 or TRBD2 (5 bases each). From germline, CDR1 is GTSNPN and CDR2 SVGIG (reference sequence). Trimming removed 3 bases from V and 7 bases from J, with 10 bases in between. CDR3 length: 12 amino acids. CDR3 sequence (DNA): TGTGCCTGGAGCCAGGGAGCGAATGAGCAGTTCTTC. This sequence encodes CAWSQGANEQFF.

The gene calls are TRBV4-1 and TRBJ2-2; D unclear. CDR3 length equals 13 residues. Germline V gene lookup returns CDR1 MGHRA and CDR2 YSYEKL. V was pared by 4 bases and J by 3 bases, with 6 bases between. The CDR3 region is CASSLSDTGELFF. The CDR3 nucleotides are TGCGCCAGCAGCCTGAGTGACACCGGGGAGCTGTTTTTT.

This rearrangement joins TRBV29-1 to TRBJ1-1; D might be TRBD1 (5 bases). Germline loops: CDR1 SQVTM, CDR2 ANQGSEA. Trimming took 6 bases from V and 7 from J, leaving 12 bases between them. The CDR3 runs 11 residues. CDR3 in DNA: TGCAGCGTCAGGACATCGGATGAAGCTTTCTTT. Its translation: CSVRTSDEAFF.

The chain uses TRBV5-1 and TRBJ2-7; the D gene is possibly TRBD2 (6 bases). Germline values: CDR1 SGHRS, CDR2 YFSETQ. This CDR3 region has 15 residues. V was shortened by 0 bases and J by 0 bases, with 10 bases between the two germline ends. This CDR3 reads CASSLVGGNSYEQYF. CDR3 bases: TGCGCCAGCAGCTTGGTAGGAGGGAACTCCTACGAGCAGTACTTC.

The chain is built from TRBV6-1 and TRBJ2-3, with TRBD2 matching 10 bases. In germline, CDR1 is MNHNS, CDR2 SASEGT. V was pared by 8 bases and J by 2 bases, with 4 bases of the junction left unmatched. This CDR3 has 14 amino acids. The CDR3 here is CASRTSGLTDTQYF. CDR3 nucleotide sequence: TGTGCCAGCCGGACTAGCGGTCTCACAGATACGCAGTATTTT.

This clone was counted a few times. This chain uses TRBV2 with TRBJ2-7, with D possibly being TRBD1 (6 bases). The length of the CDR3 is 13 residues. Trimming stripped 10 bases from V and 7 bases from J, with 20 bases between. CDR1 is SNHLY and CDR2 is FYNNEI in the germline V gene. The CDR3 sequence: CATSSSRGGEQYF. DNA for the CDR3: TGTGCCACCTCCTCCTCCAGGGGCGGGGAGCAGTACTTC.

V gene TRBV5-1 combines with J gene TRBJ1-1, with D unresolved. Trimming stripped 5 bases from V and 0 bases from J, with 17 bases between. Germline V gives CDR1 SGHRS, CDR2 YFSETQ. The CDR3 is 16 residues long. As DNA, the CDR3 is TGCGCCAGCAGACCGGACCTTTTTTACATGAACACTGAAGCTTTCTTT. This translates into CASRPDLFYMNTEAFF. The variable domain in full, with the rest retrieved from reference TRBV5-1 and TRBJ1-1, is KAGVTQTPRYLIKTRGQQVTLSCSPISGHRSVSWYQQTPGQGLQFLFEYFSETQRNKGNFPGRFSGRQFSNSRSEMNVSTLELGDSALYLCASRPDLFYMNTEAFFGQGTRLTVV.